These 17 T cell receptor beta chains were sequenced from one sample in a study of CD8+CD57+ T cells in acquired aplastic anemia. Genomic DNA acted as the template from which TCR beta VDJ combination and CDR3 sequence profiling were carried out. In TCRdb, the reads were re-called with MiXCR into one record per CDR3 protein. Of 150,000 to 200,000 distinct CDR3 sequences listed, 40% to 55% were seen once; the top ten hold approximately 2.9%. Sequencing used sorted CD4+, CD8+, or CD8+CD57+ T cells (not recorded which) from PBMCs. Source of these receptors: a human donor in good health.

This clonotype was found a few times. The DNA for the CDR3 is TGCGCCAGCAGCCAAGTTCAGGGGGTATTGGGCACTGAAGCTTTCTTT. Its translation is CASSQVQGVLGTEAFF. The chain combines TRBV4-3 with TRBJ1-1; 7 nucleotides align to TRBD1. The CDR3 extends over 16 amino acids. The germline V gene encodes CDR1 LGHNA and CDR2 YSLEER. After removal of 1 base from V and 4 bases from J, the junction contained 9 bases not matched to a gene.

This sequence joins TRBV10-2 and TRBJ1-1, with unresolved D. CDR1 is WSHSY, CDR2 SAAADI, per germline. Trimming shortened V by 3 bases and J by 0 bases, and 2 bases separated the two germline ends. The CDR3 extends over 12 amino acids. The CDR3 nucleotides are TGCGCCAGCAGTGAATTGAACACTGAAGCTTTCTTT. Its translation is CASSELNTEAFF.

The chain couples TRBV19 to TRBJ2-2, with 12 nucleotides matching TRBD1. This CDR3 comprises 20 residues. Trimming took 1 base from V and 0 from J; bases not matched to a gene: 9. Germline values: CDR1 LNHDA, CDR2 SQIVND (reference sequence). The CDR3, as DNA: TGTGCCAGTAGTATAGGTCCGGGACAGGGGGCGAGGGCGAACACCGGGGAGCTGTTTTTT. Amino acid sequence: CASSIGPGQGARANTGELFF.

The J gene is TRBJ2-7, the V gene TRBV7-9; 11 bases agree with TRBD2. After removal of 5 bases from V and 5 bases from J, the junction contained 8 bases not matched to a gene. The V gene's germline CDR1 is SEHNR and CDR2 FQNEAQ (reference sequence). The CDR3 runs to 15 residues. The CDR3 spells CASSTRLAGIHEQYF. In DNA form, the CDR3 reads TGTGCCAGCAGCACAAGACTAGCGGGGATACACGAGCAGTACTTC.

This clonotype was observed many times. This rearrangement joins TRBV4-1 to TRBJ1-4; 9 bases fit TRBD1. This CDR3 spans 15 amino acids. CDR1 and CDR2 (germline): MGHRA, YSYEKL. The J segment lost 10 bases and the V segment lost 0 bases, leaving 6 bases of the junction unmatched. The CDR3 protein is CASSQETGQGGKLFF. The CDR3 coding sequence is TGCGCCAGCAGCCAAGAGACGGGACAGGGCGGAAAACTGTTTTTT.

This clonotype appeared many times. This chain links TRBV11-2 with TRBJ1-2, with 8 bases that match TRBD1. Germline CDR1 and CDR2: SGHAT and FQNNGV. V shed 5 bases and J 10 bases; nucleotides not matched to a gene: 6. CDR3 length: 12 residues. Here the CDR3 reads CASSIRTGNYTF. CDR3 bases: TGTGCCAGCAGCATCCGGACAGGGAACTACACCTTC. The whole variable domain, remainder taken from reference TRBV11-2 and TRBJ1-2, is EAGVAQSPRYKIIEKRQSVAFWCNPISGHATLYWYQQILGQGPKLLIQFQNNGVVDDSQLPKDRFSAERLKGVDSTLKIQPAKLEDSAVYLCASSIRTGNYTFGSGTRLTVV.

Only a few counts were recorded for this clonotype. The gene calls are TRBV19 and TRBJ1-5; D uncertain. In germline, CDR1 is LNHDA, CDR2 SQIVND (reference sequence). V lost 6 bases to trimming and J lost 3 bases, with 9 bases between them. The CDR3 loop spans 13 amino acids. This chain's CDR3 is CASSPGFNQPQHF. DNA of the CDR3: TGTGCCAGTAGCCCCGGCTTCAATCAGCCCCAGCATTTT.

The chain is built from TRBV20-1 and TRBJ2-1, with 11 bases lining up with TRBD2. Germline V lookup: CDR1 DFQATT, CDR2 SNEGSKA (reference sequence). V was pared by 1 base and J by 8 bases, with 4 bases of the junction left unmatched. This CDR3 is built from 14 residues. CDR3 loop: CSARALAGGYEQFF. As DNA, the CDR3 is TGCAGTGCTAGAGCCCTAGCGGGAGGATATGAGCAGTTCTTC.

This clonotype was recorded a few times. The rearrangement joins TRBV19 to TRBJ2-7; D may be TRBD2 (6 bases). With 4 bases removed from V and 2 bases from J, the gap between germline ends came to 9 bases. This CDR3 region has 13 residues. Germline assignment: CDR1 LNHDA and CDR2 SQIVND (reference sequence). Written as DNA, the CDR3 is TGTGCCAGTAGTACCCGGGGGACCTACGAGCAGTACTTC. Encoded protein: CASSTRGTYEQYF.

The chain carries TRBV7-2 and TRBJ2-3; D gene unclear. This CDR3 contains 9 residues. Germline V gene lookup returns CDR1 SGHTA and CDR2 FQGNSA. V dropped 8 bases and J dropped 5 bases, with 2 bases sitting between them. The CDR3 region is CASGDTQYF. DNA of the CDR3: TGTGCCAGCGGAGATACGCAGTATTTT.

This clonotype was seen only once. The rearrangement uses TRBV10-3 and TRBJ1-3; D perhaps matches TRBD1 (5 bases). V lost 6 bases to trimming and J lost 0 bases, with 9 bases between them. Germline V lookup: CDR1 ENHRY, CDR2 SYGVKD. This CDR3 is built from 14 residues. In DNA form, the CDR3 reads TGTGCCATCAGGGACACTACCTCTGGAAACACCATATATTTT. It is translated as CAIRDTTSGNTIYF.

The sample holds many counts of this clonotype. V is TRBV5-6 and J is TRBJ1-1; TRBD1 might be the D (6 bases). CDR1 is SGHDT, CDR2 YYEEEE, per germline. This CDR3 contains 15 residues. V shed 3 bases and J shed 1 base, with 13 bases lying between them. CDR3 sequence: CASSSPPGQNTEAFF. The CDR3 DNA follows: TGTGCCAGCAGCTCGCCCCCGGGACAGAACACTGAAGCTTTCTTT.

Regarding this clonotype: A much larger clone lies a single base off, so this may be a read error. The chain employs TRBV9 and TRBJ2-5, with a possible D match to TRBD1 (5 bases). Per the germline V gene, CDR1 is SGDLS and CDR2 is YYNGEE. The CDR3 sequence is 13 residues long. Trimming stripped 0 bases from V and 7 bases from J, with 10 bases between. The CDR3 bases are TGTGCCAGCAGCGTAGTACAGGAAGGGACCCAGTACTTC. Its translation is CASSVVQEGTQYF.

This clonotype has at least ten counts. The rearrangement joins TRBV9 to TRBJ2-7, with 11 nucleotides matching TRBD2. The CDR3 runs 15 residues. The germline CDR1 and CDR2 sequences are SGDLS and YYNGEE. The J segment lost 2 bases and the V segment lost 1 base, leaving 2 bases of the junction unmatched. The CDR3 here is CASSVTSGGTYEQYF. The CDR3 nucleotides are TGTGCCAGCAGCGTAACTAGCGGGGGCACCTACGAGCAGTACTTC.

The chain couples TRBV19 to TRBJ1-6; weak D call: TRBD1 (6 bases). V was pared by 3 bases and J by 5 bases, with 11 bases between. The CDR3 runs 15 residues. In germline, CDR1 is LNHDA, CDR2 SQIVND (reference sequence). The CDR3 sequence is CASSMLAGDNSPLHF. The CDR3 bases are TGTGCCAGTAGTATGTTGGCAGGGGATAATTCACCCCTCCACTTT.

This chain uses TRBV10-3 with TRBJ2-3, with D perhaps assigned TRBD1 or TRBD2 (5 bases each). V gave up 6 bases and J gave up 0 bases, with 10 bases separating them. CDR1 and CDR2 from the germline V gene are ENHRY and SYGVKD. The CDR3 consists of 14 residues. The chain's CDR3 is CAIRPGPSTDTQYF. The CDR3 DNA reads as TGTGCCATCAGACCGGGGCCGAGCACAGATACGCAGTATTTT.

This clonotype was seen many times. The rearrangement links TRBV5-1 to TRBJ2-7; 7 bases agree with TRBD2. Per germline, CDR1 SGHRS and CDR2 YFSETQ. The CDR3 spans 16 residues. V lost 3 bases to trimming and J lost 6 bases; unmatched junction nucleotides: 15. CDR3 DNA sequence: TGCGCCAGCAGCTCCTTCGGGCTAGCGGAGGGGAGCGAGCAGTACTTC. It encodes CASSSFGLAEGSEQYF.